This T cell receptor beta chain was recorded in a study of multiple sclerosis patients with progressive multifocal leukoencephalopathy. Indicated time point: before natalizumab initiation. The T0 samples predate the first natalizumab infusion. This table comes from immunoSEQ multiplex PCR, and its TCRdb copy is limited to in-frame clones, with some not included. In the table there are 25,000 to 35,000 clones, roughly 91% of which are singletons. The CDR3 totals 15 residues. The germline V and J ends were trimmed by 0 bases and 1 base, with 4 bases remaining between them. Per the germline V gene, CDR1 is PRHDT and CDR2 is FYEKMQ (reference sequence).

V usage is TRBV13 and J usage is TRBJ2-6; D gene uncertain. This sequence was found in a human donor with multiple sclerosis. The sample comprised PBMCs. The CDR3 is CASSLGGSGANVLTF. In DNA form, the CDR3 reads TGTGCCAGCAGCTTAGGGGGGTCTGGGGCCAACGTCCTGACTTTC. The full variable domain, its missing parts supplied by reference TRBV13 and TRBJ2-6, is AAGVIQSPRHLIKEKRETATLKCYPIPRHDTVYWYQQGPGQDPQFLISFYEKMQSDKGSIPDRFSAQQFSDYHSELNMSSLELGDSALYFCASSLGGSGANVLTFGAGSRLTVL.